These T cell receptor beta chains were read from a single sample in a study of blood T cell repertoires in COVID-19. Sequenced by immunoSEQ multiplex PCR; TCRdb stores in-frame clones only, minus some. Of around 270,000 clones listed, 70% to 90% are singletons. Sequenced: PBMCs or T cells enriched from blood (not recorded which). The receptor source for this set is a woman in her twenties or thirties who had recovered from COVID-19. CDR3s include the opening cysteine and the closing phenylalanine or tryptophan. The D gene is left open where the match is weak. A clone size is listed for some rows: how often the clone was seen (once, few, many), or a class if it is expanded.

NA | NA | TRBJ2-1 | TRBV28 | CASSPNSEGDEQFF | TGTGCCAGCAGCCCGAACAGTGAAGGGGATGAGCAGTTCTTC
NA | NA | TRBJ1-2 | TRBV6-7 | CASRLDRRGYYGYTF | TGTGCCAGCAGACTGGACCGCCGAGGGTACTATGGCTACACCTTC
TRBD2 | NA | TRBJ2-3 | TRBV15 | CATSSSLAGGPYLADTQYF | TGTGCCACCAGCAGCTCCCTAGCGGGAGGGCCTTATTTGGCAGATACGCAGTATTTT
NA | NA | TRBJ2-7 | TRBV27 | CASSLHPVASSYEQYF | TGTGCCAGCAGTTTACACCCGGTTGCTAGCTCCTACGAGCAGTACTTC
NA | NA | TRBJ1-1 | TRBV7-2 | CASSLVGFWGGSTEAFF | TGTGCCAGCAGCTTAGTAGGATTCTGGGGGGGATCCACTGAAGCTTTCTTT
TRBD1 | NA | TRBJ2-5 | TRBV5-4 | CASSVRQGVEETQYF | TGTGCCAGCAGCGTCCGACAGGGGGTTGAGGAGACCCAGTACTTC
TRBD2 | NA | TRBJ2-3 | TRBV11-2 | CASSLRTSGSSTDTQYF | TGTGCCAGCAGCTTACGGACTAGCGGGTCCAGCACAGATACGCAGTATTTT
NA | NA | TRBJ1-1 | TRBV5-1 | CASSGDTRGNTEAFF | TGCGCCAGCAGCGGGGACACACGCGGGAACACTGAAGCTTTCTTT
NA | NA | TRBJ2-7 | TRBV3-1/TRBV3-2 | CASSQSDRPPYEQYF | TGTGCCAGCAGCCAAAGCGACAGGCCACCCTACGAGCAGTACTTC
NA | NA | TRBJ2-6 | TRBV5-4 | CASSFVGSGANVLTF | TGTGCCAGCAGCTTTGTGGGCTCCGGGGCCAACGTCCTGACTTTC
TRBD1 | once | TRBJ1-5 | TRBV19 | CASSLDRDQPQHF | TGTGCCAGTAGTTTAGACAGGGATCAGCCCCAGCATTTT
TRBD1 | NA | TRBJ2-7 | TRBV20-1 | CSASPTGATYEQYF | TGCAGTGCTAGTCCGACAGGGGCAACCTACGAGCAGTACTTC
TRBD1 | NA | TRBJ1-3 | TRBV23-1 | CASTSILGGRHRTSGNTIYF | TGCGCCAGCACGTCAATATTAGGGGGCCGCCACAGGACCTCTGGAAACACCATATATTTT
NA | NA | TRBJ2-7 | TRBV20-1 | CSLTGNYEQYF | TGCAGTCTCACCGGTAACTACGAGCAGTACTTC
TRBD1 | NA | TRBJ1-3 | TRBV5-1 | CASSLGGTHGTGESGTSWNTIYF | TGCGCCAGCAGCTTGGGGGGGACCCATGGGACAGGCGAGAGTGGGACTTCATGGAACACCATATATTTT
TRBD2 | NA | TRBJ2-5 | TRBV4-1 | CASSGRELAGVRGETQYF | TGCGCCAGCAGCGGCCGGGAACTAGCGGGAGTGCGAGGAGAGACCCAGTACTTC
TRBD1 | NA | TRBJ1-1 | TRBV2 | CAKRGDRGEAFF | TGTGCCAAAAGAGGGGACAGGGGGGAAGCTTTCTTT
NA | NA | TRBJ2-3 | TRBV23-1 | CASSQRGSSTDTQYF | TGCGCCAGCAGTCAAAGGGGGTCTAGCACAGATACGCAGTATTTT
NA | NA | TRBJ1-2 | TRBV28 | CASRSRYGYTF | TGTGCCAGCAGATCCAGATATGGCTACACCTTC
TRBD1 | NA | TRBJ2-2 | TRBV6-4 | CASSDSLTGATGELFF | TGTGCCAGCAGTGACTCTTTGACAGGGGCCACCGGGGAGCTGTTTTTT
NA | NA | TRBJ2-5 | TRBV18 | CASSPLLLAGAQETQYF | TGTGCCAGCTCACCATTACTCCTGGCTGGGGCCCAAGAGACCCAGTACTTC
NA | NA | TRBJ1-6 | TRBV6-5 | CASTRNNSPLHF | TGTGCCAGCACCAGGAATAATTCACCCCTCCACTTT
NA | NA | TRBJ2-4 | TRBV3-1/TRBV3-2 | CASSQVGGSIQYF | TGTGCCAGCAGCCAAGTTGGGGGCTCCATTCAGTACTTC
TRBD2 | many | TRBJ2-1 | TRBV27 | CASSTPSGGSYNEQFF | TGTGCCAGCAGTACCCCTAGCGGGGGGTCCTACAATGAGCAGTTCTTC
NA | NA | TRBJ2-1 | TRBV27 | CASSWVSGHNEQFF | TGTGCCAGCAGTTGGGTTAGCGGTCACAATGAGCAGTTCTTC
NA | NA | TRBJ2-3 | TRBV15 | CATSRAGTDTQYF | TGTGCCACCAGCAGAGCCGGCACAGATACGCAGTATTTT
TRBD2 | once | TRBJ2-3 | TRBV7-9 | CASSFLAGGRDTQYF | TGTGCCAGCAGCTTCCTAGCGGGGGGCAGAGATACGCAGTATTTT
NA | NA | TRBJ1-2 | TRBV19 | CASSPATGSYGYTF | TGTGCCAGTAGTCCCGCGACAGGTTCCTATGGCTACACCTTC
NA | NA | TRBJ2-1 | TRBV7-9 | CASNDLAALDNEQFF | TGTGCCAGCAACGATCTGGCGGCTCTGGACAATGAGCAGTTCTTC
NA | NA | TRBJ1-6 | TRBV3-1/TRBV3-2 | CASSQDRRDIWSYNSPLHF | TGTGCCAGCAGCCAAGATCGCAGGGACATTTGGTCCTATAATTCACCCCTCCACTTT
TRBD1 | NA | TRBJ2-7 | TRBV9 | CASSVEVLDRANSYEQYF | TGTGCCAGCAGCGTAGAAGTCTTGGACAGGGCCAACTCCTACGAGCAGTACTTC
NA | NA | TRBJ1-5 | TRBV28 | CASSLTGNQPQHF | TGTGCCAGCAGTTTAACGGGGAATCAGCCCCAGCATTTT
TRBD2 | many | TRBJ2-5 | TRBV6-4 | CASSPLAGGQETQYF | TGTGCCAGCAGTCCACTAGCGGGGGGCCAAGAGACCCAGTACTTC
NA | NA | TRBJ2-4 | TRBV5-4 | CASSPSRVENIQYF | TGTGCCAGCAGCCCATCCAGGGTCGAAAACATTCAGTACTTC
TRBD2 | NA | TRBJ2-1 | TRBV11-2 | CASSLAGTSLTEQFF | TGTGCCAGCAGCTTAGCCGGGACTAGCTTGACTGAGCAGTTCTTC
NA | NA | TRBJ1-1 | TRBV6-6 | CASSYPPTGLNTEAFF | TGTGCCAGCAGTTACCCTCCTACAGGGTTGAACACTGAAGCTTTCTTT
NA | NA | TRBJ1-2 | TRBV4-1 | CASSQDRGNYGYTF | TGCGCCAGCAGCCAAGATCGGGGGAACTATGGCTACACCTTC
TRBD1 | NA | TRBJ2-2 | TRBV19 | CASSISRTGLSTGELFF | TGTGCCAGTAGTATTTCTCGGACAGGCTTGTCCACCGGGGAGCTGTTTTTT
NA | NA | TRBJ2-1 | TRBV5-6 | CASSLAEGTQFF | TGTGCCAGCAGCTTGGCAGAGGGGACTCAGTTCTTC
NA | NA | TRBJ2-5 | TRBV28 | CASSFVGVSQETQYF | TGTGCCAGCAGTTTTGTGGGAGTTTCTCAAGAGACCCAGTACTTC